This section outlines one T cell receptor beta chain sequence together with its context. What it binds is not known. The Oncomine TCR Beta short-read assay generated sequence data from the DNA of cultured CD4+ T cells. TCRdb reprocessed the PCR reads via MiXCR and lists one record per CDR3 protein. The table records fewer than 20,000 distinct CDR3 sequences, around 47% of them present only once. The sample is drawn from a study of vaccination and CD4 T cells after COVID-19. The time point denotes: late sampling 161 to 241 days after vaccination in a few convalescent patients. The sample's treatment: roughly 10-day PBMC culture with coronavirus spike peptide pools or control peptides (ViraFEST assay). The CDR3 covers 13 residues. Germline-derived CDR1 and CDR2 are MRHNA and SNTAGT. Trimming removed 4 bases at V and 1 base at J, with 7 bases between.

The sequenced sample was CD4+ T cells from blood, cultured in vitro, obtained about 7 months after SARS-CoV-2 vaccination. The TCR sequence derives from a human donor who had recovered from COVID-19. J is TRBJ1-1 and V is TRBV6-4; D ambiguous. The CDR3 nucleotides read TGTGCCAGCAGTGCATCAGAGAACACTGAAGCTTTCTTT. Its protein product is CASSASENTEAFF.